The rows below give T cell receptor beta chains drawn from one sample of a study of Ad26.COV2.S vaccination and SARS-CoV-2 variants. Method: immunoSEQ multiplex PCR; TCRdb's copy keeps in-frame clones and lacks some. The profile shows about 440,000 clones, roughly 87% of them singletons. This specimen was peripheral blood, taken in a trial of Ad26.COV2.S vaccine versus placebo. The source is a person between 18 and 59 years old who received the Ad26.COV2.S COVID-19 vaccine or a placebo. The CDR3 runs from the conserved cysteine through the conserved F or W. A D gene is named only where the DNA matches it firmly. Size is stated for part of the rows, as once, few or many counts, or as a class when the clone is expanded.

abundance: -
v_gene: TRBV19
j_gene: TRBJ1-1
d_gene: TRBD1
CDR3aa: CASSTGQGAGGAEAFF
CDR3nt: TGTGCCAGTAGTACGGGACAGGGGGCCGGAGGCGCTGAAGCTTTCTTT

abundance: -
v_gene: TRBV19
j_gene: TRBJ2-1
d_gene: TRBD2
CDR3aa: CASSIAPLAGVDEQFF
CDR3nt: TGTGCCAGTAGTATAGCCCCACTAGCGGGAGTAGATGAGCAGTTCTTC

abundance: once
v_gene: TRBV2
j_gene: TRBJ2-3
d_gene: -
CDR3aa: CASSETTDTQYF
CDR3nt: TGTGCCAGCAGTGAAACCACAGATACGCAGTATTTT

abundance: -
v_gene: TRBV5-1
j_gene: TRBJ1-1
d_gene: -
CDR3aa: CASRGSDRLNTEAFF
CDR3nt: TGCGCCAGCAGGGGAAGTGACAGACTGAACACTGAAGCTTTCTTT

abundance: -
v_gene: TRBV5-6
j_gene: TRBJ2-1
d_gene: -
CDR3aa: CASSFLSRVSDEQFF
CDR3nt: TGTGCCAGCAGCTTTCTAAGCAGGGTGTCCGATGAGCAGTTCTTC

abundance: -
v_gene: TRBV10-2
j_gene: TRBJ2-3
d_gene: -
CDR3aa: CASSNRQEYTDTQYF
CDR3nt: TGCGCCAGCAGTAACAGACAGGAGTACACAGATACGCAGTATTTT

abundance: -
v_gene: TRBV3-1/TRBV3-2
j_gene: TRBJ1-2
d_gene: -
CDR3aa: CASSLGGDYGYTF
CDR3nt: TGTGCCAGCAGCCTGGGGGGGGACTATGGCTACACCTTC

abundance: once
v_gene: TRBV24-1
j_gene: TRBJ2-3
d_gene: -
CDR3aa: CATSDFLGGDTQYF
CDR3nt: TGTGCCACCAGTGATTTTCTAGGGGGAGATACGCAGTATTTT

abundance: once
v_gene: TRBV3-1/TRBV3-2
j_gene: TRBJ1-3
d_gene: -
CDR3aa: CASSQGLGHLTGNTIYF
CDR3nt: TGTGCCAGCAGCCAAGGGCTCGGACACCTCACTGGAAACACCATATATTTT

abundance: -
v_gene: TRBV7-3
j_gene: TRBJ2-1
d_gene: TRBD2
CDR3aa: CASSLPSGGVHEQFF
CDR3nt: TGTGCCAGCAGCCTCCCATCGGGAGGGGTCCATGAGCAGTTCTTC

abundance: -
v_gene: TRBV5-1
j_gene: TRBJ2-7
d_gene: TRBD1
CDR3aa: CASSWGQGRDEQYF
CDR3nt: TGCGCCAGCAGCTGGGGACAGGGTCGAGACGAGCAGTACTTC

abundance: -
v_gene: TRBV7-3
j_gene: TRBJ2-1
d_gene: -
CDR3aa: CASSPLLDHEQFF
CDR3nt: TGTGCCAGCAGCCCATTACTAGACCATGAGCAGTTCTTC

abundance: -
v_gene: TRBV27
j_gene: TRBJ1-5
d_gene: -
CDR3aa: CASSRAVNQPQHF
CDR3nt: TGTGCCAGCAGTCGAGCGGTGAATCAGCCCCAGCATTTT

abundance: -
v_gene: TRBV11-3
j_gene: TRBJ2-2
d_gene: TRBD2
CDR3aa: CASSPGLAGVDTGELFF
CDR3nt: TGTGCCAGCAGCCCCGGACTAGCGGGAGTTGACACCGGGGAGCTGTTTTTT

abundance: -
v_gene: TRBV6-2/TRBV6-3
j_gene: TRBJ2-1
d_gene: TRBD2
CDR3aa: CASSSSGGYNEQFF
CDR3nt: TGTGCCAGCAGCTCTAGCGGGGGATACAATGAGCAGTTCTTC

abundance: -
v_gene: TRBV14
j_gene: TRBJ2-1
d_gene: TRBD2
CDR3aa: CASSQPLKGGLAAYNEQFF
CDR3nt: TGTGCCAGCAGCCAACCCCTTAAAGGGGGACTAGCGGCCTACAATGAGCAGTTCTTC

abundance: -
v_gene: TRBV28
j_gene: TRBJ2-7
d_gene: TRBD1
CDR3aa: CASSLERWGQGPYEQYF
CDR3nt: TGTGCCAGCAGTTTAGAACGGTGGGGACAGGGACCCTACGAGCAGTACTTC

abundance: -
v_gene: TRBV7-2
j_gene: TRBJ2-3
d_gene: TRBD2
CDR3aa: CASSLVATSGLQYF
CDR3nt: TGTGCCAGCAGCTTAGTCGCTACTAGCGGGTTGCAGTATTTT

abundance: -
v_gene: TRBV9
j_gene: TRBJ2-1
d_gene: TRBD2
CDR3aa: CASSVGAGVNNEQFF
CDR3nt: TGTGCCAGCAGCGTAGGGGCGGGAGTTAACAATGAGCAGTTCTTC

abundance: -
v_gene: TRBV6-5
j_gene: TRBJ1-6
d_gene: TRBD1
CDR3aa: CASRRGQRDNSPLHF
CDR3nt: TGTGCCAGCAGAAGGGGACAGAGAGATAATTCACCCCTCCACTTT

abundance: -
v_gene: TRBV2
j_gene: TRBJ1-6
d_gene: TRBD1
CDR3aa: CASSFTGGRDNSPLHF
CDR3nt: TGTGCCAGCAGTTTCACAGGGGGCAGGGACAATTCACCCCTCCACTTT

abundance: -
v_gene: TRBV5-6
j_gene: TRBJ1-3
d_gene: -
CDR3aa: CASSLGARVYGNTIYF
CDR3nt: TGTGCCAGCAGCTTGGGAGCCCGGGTTTATGGAAACACCATATATTTT

abundance: -
v_gene: TRBV5-4
j_gene: TRBJ2-7
d_gene: TRBD1
CDR3aa: CASSPRQGYEQYF
CDR3nt: TGTGCCAGCAGCCCTAGACAGGGTTACGAGCAGTACTTC

abundance: once
v_gene: TRBV18
j_gene: TRBJ1-4
d_gene: -
CDR3aa: CASSPASSTNEKLFF
CDR3nt: TGTGCCAGCTCACCGGCGAGTTCAACTAATGAAAAACTGTTTTTT

abundance: -
v_gene: TRBV2
j_gene: TRBJ2-1
d_gene: -
CDR3aa: CASNPSEGDSYNEQFF
CDR3nt: TGTGCCAGCAACCCGTCCGAGGGGGATTCCTACAATGAGCAGTTCTTC

abundance: -
v_gene: TRBV28
j_gene: TRBJ1-4
d_gene: -
CDR3aa: CASSSGTLENEKLFF
CDR3nt: TGTGCCAGCAGTTCCGGGACATTGGAGAATGAAAAACTGTTTTTT

abundance: few
v_gene: TRBV5-1
j_gene: TRBJ1-2
d_gene: -
CDR3aa: CASSLDTTGGIYGYTF
CDR3nt: TGCGCCAGCAGCTTGGACACGACAGGTGGTATATATGGCTACACCTTC

abundance: -
v_gene: TRBV13
j_gene: TRBJ2-1
d_gene: TRBD2
CDR3aa: CASSTDSGRATEQFF
CDR3nt: TGTGCCAGCAGCACTGATAGCGGGAGGGCCACTGAGCAGTTCTTC

abundance: -
v_gene: TRBV9
j_gene: TRBJ2-3
d_gene: TRBD2
CDR3aa: CASSQVAGISGTDTQYF
CDR3nt: TGTGCCAGCAGTCAGGTAGCGGGCATCTCTGGGACAGATACGCAGTATTTT

abundance: once
v_gene: TRBV5-4
j_gene: TRBJ1-2
d_gene: TRBD1
CDR3aa: CASSSGQGLYGYTF
CDR3nt: TGTGCCAGCAGCTCGGGACAGGGACTCTACGGCTACACCTTC

abundance: once
v_gene: TRBV9
j_gene: TRBJ2-3
d_gene: TRBD2
CDR3aa: CASSPRTSWGTDTQYF
CDR3nt: TGTGCCAGCAGCCCTCGGACTAGCTGGGGCACAGATACGCAGTATTTT

abundance: -
v_gene: TRBV27
j_gene: TRBJ1-5
d_gene: -
CDR3aa: CASSLSLGQPQHF
CDR3nt: TGTGCCAGCAGTTTATCCCTTGGTCAGCCCCAGCATTTT

abundance: once
v_gene: TRBV6-2/TRBV6-3
j_gene: TRBJ2-6
d_gene: TRBD2
CDR3aa: CASSYSSSGSPGANVLTF
CDR3nt: TGTGCCAGCAGTTACTCGTCTAGCGGGAGTCCCGGGGCCAACGTCCTGACTTTC

abundance: -
v_gene: TRBV5-6
j_gene: TRBJ2-7
d_gene: -
CDR3aa: CASSLRRALGQYF
CDR3nt: TGTGCCAGCAGCTTGCGCAGGGCCTTGGGGCAGTACTTC

abundance: -
v_gene: TRBV5-6
j_gene: TRBJ2-5
d_gene: -
CDR3aa: CASSLAGGQETQYF
CDR3nt: TGTGCCAGCAGCTTGGCTGGGGGGCAAGAGACCCAGTACTTC

abundance: -
v_gene: TRBV3-1/TRBV3-2
j_gene: TRBJ1-2
d_gene: TRBD1
CDR3aa: CASSYSRGQDYGYTF
CDR3nt: TGTGCCAGCAGCTATTCGAGGGGACAGGACTATGGCTACACCTTC

abundance: -
v_gene: TRBV19
j_gene: TRBJ1-5
d_gene: -
CDR3aa: CASSIGDQPQHF
CDR3nt: TGTGCCAGTAGTATCGGGGATCAGCCCCAGCATTTT

abundance: -
v_gene: TRBV30
j_gene: TRBJ2-1
d_gene: -
CDR3aa: CAWFPIRAGDNEQFF
CDR3nt: TGTGCCTGGTTCCCCATTCGGGCAGGTGACAATGAGCAGTTCTTC

abundance: -
v_gene: TRBV9
j_gene: TRBJ2-2
d_gene: TRBD1
CDR3aa: CASSVLGGAGELFF
CDR3nt: TGTGCCAGCAGCGTATTAGGGGGCGCCGGGGAGCTGTTTTTT

abundance: -
v_gene: TRBV7-3
j_gene: TRBJ2-5
d_gene: -
CDR3aa: CASSLIPGPQETQYF
CDR3nt: TGTGCCAGCAGCTTAATTCCGGGGCCTCAAGAGACCCAGTACTTC

abundance: -
v_gene: TRBV28
j_gene: TRBJ2-3
d_gene: -
CDR3aa: CASLTLTDTQYF
CDR3nt: TGTGCCAGTTTAACCTTAACAGATACGCAGTATTTT

abundance: -
v_gene: TRBV6-1
j_gene: TRBJ1-6
d_gene: -
CDR3aa: CASSDWGGPLHF
CDR3nt: TGTGCCAGCAGTGATTGGGGCGGGCCCCTCCACTTT

abundance: once
v_gene: TRBV7-9
j_gene: TRBJ2-7
d_gene: TRBD2
CDR3aa: CASSLGIAGIRIPYEQYF
CDR3nt: TGTGCCAGCAGCTTAGGGATAGCGGGGATACGCATTCCCTACGAGCAGTACTTC